This T cell receptor beta chain came from a study of cytomegalovirus exposure and HLA in healthy donors. Study information: From about 170 million T cells, an earlier analysis saw under 140 million unique TCR beta sequences. Whole-study findings and limits: Being indistinguishable, some V segments were excluded, TRBV6-2 and TRBV6-3 among them.

The CDR3 length is 13 residues. The ends were cut back, 4 bases at V and 8 bases at J, with 13 bases in the middle. The V gene's germline CDR1 is SGHRS and CDR2 YFSETQ. PCR involved 60 Vbeta and 13 Jbeta primers. Assay: immunoSEQ multiplex PCR; the TCRdb copy retains only in-frame clones and omits some. The sample holds over 100,000 clones; roughly 8.3% are singletons and the top ten take under 7%. This clone was detected only a few times. The antigen remains undetermined. The sequence was collected from a man in his forties in good health and CMV-seronegative. Sequencing was done on a sample of PBMCs. The chain carries TRBV5-1 and TRBJ2-1; the D gene is possibly TRBD2 (5 bases). CDR3 DNA: TGCGCCAGCAGCGGCTCGAGGGTCGATGAGCAGTTCTTC. It yields the protein CASSGSRVDEQFF.